The clone carrying this TCR beta chain was detected a few times. This sample stems from a study of T cells in tuberculosis. After thawing and overnight rest, PBMC were stained with GMM-loaded CD1B tetramer, viability dye and anti-CD3 for sorting. CD1B tetramers were loaded with Rhodococcus equi-derived C32 glucose monomycolate. From each donor, around 100,000 tetramer-negative cells were sorted. The CDR3 spans 13 residues. V shed 6 bases and J shed 8 bases, with 14 bases lying between them. CDR1 is MNHNS, CDR2 SASEGT, per germline. Sequencing of TCR-alpha and TCR-beta chains was unpaired. Sequencing used immunoSEQ multiplex PCR; TCRdb keeps in-frame clones, though not all of them. The sample gives roughly 92,000 clones, approximately 91% of which show up once; 1.9% is in the top ten.

V is TRBV6-1 and J is TRBJ1-3, with D possibly being TRBD1 (6 bases). The source of this sequence is an adult woman with latent tuberculosis. The sample taken for sequencing was CD1b-GMM tetramer-negative cells sorted from PBMCs. The CDR3 nucleotides read TGTGCCAGCAGCGCCCGACAGGCAGACACCATATATTTT. Its translation is CASSARQADTIYF.